Below, 28 T cell receptor beta chains from the same sample are listed, as sequenced in a study of shared clonotypes between healthy human individuals. Data came from immunoSEQ multiplex PCR; TCRdb stores just in-frame clones and leaves some out. The table records 550,000 to 600,000 clones, around 78% of them present only once. Sequencing was performed on PBMCs. The receptors stem from a middle-aged woman in good health. Some clones in this sample may be carry-over from other donors' samples.

With respect to this clone: This clone may be a read error of a much larger clone one base away. The same CDR3 arises from other DNA sequences in this sample as well. The chain links TRBV27 to TRBJ1-1, with D unresolved. Between the trimmed V and J ends, which lost 5 bases and 3 bases, there was a span of 16 bases. The CDR3 totals 15 residues. Germline V gene data show CDR1 as MNHEY and CDR2 as SMNVEV (reference sequence). The CDR3 region has the DNA TGTGCCAGCAGTCCTCGTGGCAGGCGCTACACTGAAGCTTTCTTT. It yields the protein CASSPRGRRYTEAFF.

As for this clone: With a far larger clone one base away, a read error is the likely cause. The CDR3 spells CTSSKDAAGAEEQYF. CDR3 DNA sequence: TGTACCAGCAGCAAAGACGCAGCGGGAGCGGAAGAGCAGTACTTC. The V gene is TRBV21-1, the J gene TRBJ2-7; whether TRBD2, the table's D call, matches the DNA was not checked. TRBV21-1 corresponds to a pseudogene. This CDR3 contains 15 residues.

The chain employs TRBV30 and TRBJ1-6; D remains unclear. Germline CDR1 and CDR2: GTSNPN and SVGIG (reference sequence). V was shortened by 2 bases and J by 4 bases, with 12 bases between the two germline ends. CDR3 length equals 15 residues. CDR3 region: CAWSRGADYNSPLHF. The CDR3, as DNA: TGTGCCTGGAGTCGGGGAGCAGATTATAATTCACCCCTCCACTTT.

In this sample, this clone turned up once. The chain uses TRBV2 and TRBJ2-1, with D perhaps TRBD1 (6 bases). The V and J ends lost 6 bases and 3 bases respectively, with 6 bases between them. Germline lookup yields CDR1 SNHLY and CDR2 FYNNEI. This CDR3 contains 12 residues. CDR3 coding DNA: TGTGCCAGCAGGGACAGCTACAATGAGCAGTTCTTC. Its protein is CASRDSYNEQFF.

The CDR3 DNA is TGTGCCAGCAGCTTGGATGGGGGAACGAACTATGGCTACACCTTC. This codes for CASSLDGGTNYGYTF. The chain is built from TRBV5-4 and TRBJ1-2; D possibly corresponds to TRBD1 (5 bases). Per germline, CDR1 SGHNT and CDR2 YYREEE (reference sequence). Trimming left V 0 bases short and J 2 bases short, with 11 bases between. The CDR3 consists of 15 residues.

This chain links TRBV23-1 with TRBJ1-1, with D possibly matching TRBD1 (5 bases). TRBV23-1 is placed among ORFs of uncertain function. V was shortened by 7 bases and J by 7 bases, with 22 bases between the two germline ends. The CDR3 is 15 residues long. The CDR3 here is CASTHTRDVALEAFF. For the CDR3, the DNA is TGCGCCAGCACCCACACTAGGGACGTCGCCCTTGAAGCTTTCTTT.

J is TRBJ2-7 and V is TRBV30; 11 bases map to TRBD2. V lost 1 base and J lost 2; bases outside the gene matches: 13. The CDR3 spans 18 residues. CDR1 GTSNPN and CDR2 SVGIG come from the germline V gene (reference sequence). As DNA, the CDR3 is TGTGCCTGGAGTGGGGGCCTTCAATCTAGCGGGAGGCCCTACGAGCAGTACTTC. Amino acid sequence: CAWSGGLQSSGRPYEQYF.

CDR3 nucleotides: TGCAGCGTCGTGGGTTCGGACTGGCGGACCTACAATGAGCAGTTCTTC. Amino acids: CSVVGSDWRTYNEQFF. V usage is TRBV29-1 and J usage is TRBJ2-1, with a tentative D call TRBD2 (5 bases). Trimming took 6 bases from V and 2 from J, leaving 20 bases between them. Germline V lookup: CDR1 SQVTM, CDR2 ANQGSEA. This CDR3 has 16 residues.

This chain connects TRBV15 to TRBJ1-1; no firm D call. The CDR3 covers 12 residues. Trimming removed 2 bases at V and 5 bases at J, with 6 bases between. Germline CDR1 and CDR2: LNHNV and YYDKDF (reference sequence). The CDR3 nucleotides are TGTGCCACCAGCAGATCGATGACTGAAGCTTTCTTT. This gives the protein CATSRSMTEAFF.

J is TRBJ2-5 and V is TRBV7-2; no clear D. Germline V gives CDR1 SGHTA, CDR2 FQGNSA. V shed 4 bases and J shed 5 bases, with 8 bases lying between them. The CDR3 covers 12 residues. CDR3 in DNA: TGTGCCAGCAGCTACGCAAGGGAGACCCAGTACTTC. It specifies CASSYARETQYF.

This chain connects TRBV5-4 to TRBJ2-1; the match to TRBD2 covers 10 bases. Trimming cost V 6 bases and J 5 bases; bases outside gene matches: 8. This CDR3 has 15 amino acids. Germline CDR1 is SGHNT and CDR2 is YYREEE (reference sequence). The CDR3 DNA reads TGTGCCAGCACCCTAGCGGGAGTTGGGCACAATGAGCAGTTCTTC. Amino acid sequence: CASTLAGVGHNEQFF.

This clone was picked up one time. The genes are TRBV6-4 and TRBJ2-1, with a possible D match to TRBD1 (6 bases). Germline lookup yields CDR1 MRHNA and CDR2 SNTAGT. Deletions cut 6 bases from V and 5 bases from J, with 11 bases between. The CDR3 spans 13 residues. The CDR3 sequence is CASSKGQNNEQFF. Written as DNA, the CDR3 is TGTGCCAGCAGCAAGGGACAAAACAATGAGCAGTTCTTC.

This clone was found many times. The rearrangement uses TRBV6-4 and TRBJ2-3, with TRBD1 matching 10 bases. The CDR3 totals 15 residues. CDR1 and CDR2 from the germline V gene are MRHNA and SNTAGT. Trimming took 7 bases from V and 3 from J; bases not matched to a gene: 7. CDR3 loop: CASTPGTGETDTQYF. In DNA, the CDR3 is TGTGCCAGCACCCCAGGGACAGGGGAAACAGATACGCAGTATTTT.

This clone was observed once. V gene TRBV4-1 combines with J gene TRBJ1-4; no definite D call. The germline V gene encodes CDR1 MGHRA and CDR2 YSYEKL. Trimming left V 5 bases short and J 4 bases short, with 11 bases between. The CDR3 covers 14 residues. Here the CDR3 reads CASSYRAVNEKLFF. CDR3 in DNA: TGCGCCAGCAGCTACCGGGCCGTTAATGAAAAACTGTTTTTT.

The chain has TRBV7-3 and TRBJ1-2, with D possibly TRBD1 on 5 matching bases. Trimming pared 0 bases from V and 4 bases from J, leaving 15 bases between. CDR1 is SGHTA, CDR2 FQGTGA, per germline. This CDR3 is built from 16 residues. The CDR3 DNA reads as TGTGCCAGCAGCTTAACGGGGGACCACGCCGTCTATGGCTACACCTTC. This translates into CASSLTGDHAVYGYTF.

This chain joins TRBV28 and TRBJ2-7; D is ambiguous. CDR3 size: 14 residues. Trimming took off 3 bases at V and 2 bases at J, with 11 bases between the two ends. From germline, CDR1 is MDHEN and CDR2 SYDVKM. The CDR3 region has the DNA TGTGCCAGCAGTTTTCCCCAGGCCCCCTACGAGCAGTACTTC. Protein: CASSFPQAPYEQYF.

This clone was seen a handful of times. A much larger clone sits a single nucleotide away, making a read error possible. The chain uses TRBV6-1 and TRBJ1-4, with 9 bases that match TRBD1. This CDR3 contains 15 residues. Germline V CDR1 and CDR2: MNHNS, SASEGT. The chain's CDR3 is CASSDYGTGSEELFF. DNA of the CDR3: TGTGCCAGCAGCGACTACGGGACAGGGAGTGAAGAACTGTTTTTT.

This clone came up a few times. The gene calls are TRBV27 and TRBJ1-5, with a possible D match to TRBD1 (5 bases). CDR3 length equals 14 residues. CDR1 and CDR2 (germline): MNHEY, SMNVEV (reference sequence). V lost 7 bases and J lost 1, with 11 bases in between. The CDR3 DNA sequence: TGTGCCAGCAAAGGGACGGCGAGCAATCAGCCCCAGCATTTT. This gives the protein CASKGTASNQPQHF.

V is TRBV21-1 and J is TRBJ2-7; the D segment call TRBD1 is taken from the table without a DNA check. TRBV21-1 is labeled a pseudogene. This CDR3 has 18 residues. CDR3: CASSKELMYQGASYEQYF. The CDR3 coding sequence is TGTGCCAGCAGCAAAGAACTGATGTACCAGGGGGCGAGTTACGAGCAGTACTTC.

V gene TRBV27 combines with J gene TRBJ2-1; 11 nucleotides match TRBD2. From germline, CDR1 is MNHEY and CDR2 SMNVEV (reference sequence). With 2 bases clipped from V and 8 bases from J, the junction kept 8 bases outside the gene matches. There are 16 residues in the CDR3. The CDR3 DNA follows: TGTGCCAGCAGTTTACTAGCGGGAGGCCCGGGTGATGAGCAGTTCTTC. Translating gives CASSLLAGGPGDEQFF.

This clone was detected a few times. This chain uses TRBV27 with TRBJ2-3; D is possibly TRBD1 or TRBD2 (5 bases each). With 6 bases removed from V and 1 base from J, the gap between germline ends came to 14 bases. The CDR3 runs 15 residues. Germline V CDR1 and CDR2: MNHEY, SMNVEV (reference sequence). The CDR3 bases are TGTGCCAGCAGACTTGGGACCGTAGGCACAGATACGCAGTATTTT. It specifies CASRLGTVGTDTQYF.

V gene TRBV15 combines with J gene TRBJ2-1; D is perhaps TRBD1 (5 bases). Looked up from germline, CDR1 is LNHNV and CDR2 is YYDKDF (reference sequence). V lost 0 bases to trimming and J lost 8 bases, with 17 bases between them. The CDR3 consists of 16 residues. DNA of the CDR3: TGTGCCACCAGCAGAGATCTATTTGACAGTCTGGATGAGCAGTTCTTC. The encoded protein is CATSRDLFDSLDEQFF.

This chain links TRBV7-9 with TRBJ1-2; TRBD1 agrees at 9 bases. This CDR3 is built from 14 residues. V lost 5 bases to trimming and J lost 4 bases; unmatched junction nucleotides: 5. CDR1 and CDR2 from the germline V gene are SEHNR and FQNEAQ (reference sequence). The DNA of the CDR3 is TGTGCCAGCAGCCGATGGGACAGGGTCTATGGCTACACCTTC. Its translation is CASSRWDRVYGYTF.

The V call is TRBV10-3, the J call TRBJ2-7; D is unresolved. Germline V gene lookup returns CDR1 ENHRY and CDR2 SYGVKD. The CDR3 runs to 11 residues. The V gene lost 2 bases and the J gene lost 3 bases, with 2 bases spanning the gap. CDR3 amino acids: CAISELYEQYF. Written as DNA, the CDR3 is TGTGCCATCAGTGAGCTCTACGAGCAGTACTTC.

This chain joins TRBV7-3 and TRBJ2-2, with TRBD1 matching 7 bases. The CDR3 is made up of 18 amino acids. J was trimmed by 7 bases and V by 1 base; bases with no gene match: 15. CDR1 SGHTA and CDR2 FQGTGA come from the germline V gene. The CDR3 coding sequence is TGTGCCAGCAGCTTAATTGTACGACAGGGCCCAATCGGCGGGGAGCTGTTTTTT. This codes for CASSLIVRQGPIGGELFF.

This chain links TRBV10-3 with TRBJ2-1; TRBD2 matches at 7 bases. Germline-derived CDR1 and CDR2 are ENHRY and SYGVKD. This CDR3 region has 14 residues. J lost 2 bases, V lost 3 bases, and 1 base had no gene match. The CDR3: CAISDGLAYNEQFF. Here the CDR3 DNA reads TGTGCCATCAGTGACGGACTAGCCTACAATGAGCAGTTCTTC.

The chain employs TRBV14 and TRBJ1-1; D is uncertain. Per the germline V gene, CDR1 is SGHDN and CDR2 is FVKESK. V was pared by 6 bases and J by 2 bases, with 10 bases between. The CDR3 sequence is 13 residues long. CDR3 in amino acids: CASSESVNTEAFF. The CDR3 DNA reads as TGTGCCAGCAGTGAATCGGTTAACACTGAAGCTTTCTTT.

The gene calls are TRBV7-2 and TRBJ2-7; 9 bases are a match to TRBD2. V dropped 4 bases and J dropped 3; count of bases not matched to a gene: 7. The CDR3 contains 15 residues. The V gene's germline CDR1 is SGHTA and CDR2 FQGNSA. In nucleotides, the CDR3 is TGTGCCAGCAGCTCCGCCGGGACTAGCTACTACGAGCAGTACTTC. This codes for CASSSAGTSYYEQYF.